The 4 T cell receptor beta chains listed next were all sequenced from one sample in a study of blood T cell repertoires in COVID-19. Repertoires were generated with immunoSEQ multiplex PCR, while TCRdb's copy carries only in-frame clones and drops some. Of 150,000 or so clones listed, over 60% are singletons. Input material: PBMCs or T cells enriched from blood (not recorded which). Every receptor here comes from a woman aged 45-60 years who had recovered from COVID-19.

The chain uses TRBV19 and TRBJ1-5, with a possible D match to TRBD1 (5 bases). V shed 8 bases and J shed 1 base, with 12 bases lying between them. Germline V gene sequence: CDR1 LNHDA, CDR2 SQIVND (reference sequence). The CDR3 has 14 residues. The CDR3 region has the DNA TGTGCCAGTGCGGCAGGGCAGAGCAATCAGCCCCAGCATTTT. It codes for CASAAGQSNQPQHF.

This clone was counted a few times. The J gene is TRBJ2-1, the V gene TRBV29-1, with a tentative D call TRBD1 (6 bases). Between the trimmed V and J ends, which lost 7 bases and 2 bases, there was a span of 12 bases. The CDR3 sequence is 13 residues long. Per the germline V gene, CDR1 is SQVTM and CDR2 is ANQGSEA. The CDR3 region is CSGGQSTYNEQFF. DNA of the CDR3: TGCAGCGGCGGACAGAGTACCTACAATGAGCAGTTCTTC.

This clone has just one count. The chain joins TRBV7-3 to TRBJ2-3; tentatively, D is TRBD2 (6 bases). The CDR3 is 14 amino acids. Trimming removed 4 bases at V and 5 bases at J, with 13 bases between. Germline V gives CDR1 SGHTA, CDR2 FQGTGA. CDR3 protein: CASSSFGGKDTQYF. The CDR3 DNA reads TGTGCCAGCAGCTCTTTTGGAGGGAAAGATACGCAGTATTTT.

This clone was seen ten or more times. The chain is built from TRBV28 and TRBJ2-1, with unresolved D. Trimming left V 6 bases short and J 1 base short, with 13 bases between. Germline V gene lookup returns CDR1 MDHEN and CDR2 SYDVKM. The CDR3 extends over 15 amino acids. CDR3 loop: CASSPYGVSYNEQFF. The CDR3 DNA follows: TGTGCCAGCAGCCCTTACGGAGTTTCCTACAATGAGCAGTTCTTC.